Listed here are 17 T cell receptor beta chains from one sample, sequenced in a study of CD8+ T cells in alopecia areata. Specified treatment: oral pan-JAK inhibitor, 5-10 mg twice daily. Following RNA extraction, reverse transcription yielded cDNA that acted as the sequencing template. Some clones are missing from TCRdb's copy, which holds only in-frame ones; the method was immunoSEQ multiplex PCR. The profile covers fewer than 250,000 clones, with 50% to 75% appearing a single time and around 4.2% taken by the ten largest. The specimen was CD4+ T cells sorted from blood, collected at week 4, from a patient treated with tofacitinib. Source of these receptors: a human donor with alopecia areata.

This clone has a handful of counts. This chain joins TRBV29-1 and TRBJ2-2; D call uncertain. V lost 7 bases and J lost 5, with 5 bases in between. The CDR3 runs 10 residues. Germline assignment: CDR1 SQVTM and CDR2 ANQGSEA. The CDR3 DNA reads as TGCAGCGCTTTTACCGGGGAGCTGTTTTTT. As protein: CSAFTGELFF.

This chain uses TRBV10-3 with TRBJ2-5; D possibly corresponds to TRBD2 (5 bases). V lost 10 bases and J lost 5, with 23 bases in between. Germline assignment: CDR1 ENHRY and CDR2 SYGVKD. The length of the CDR3 is 15 residues. The CDR3, as DNA: TGTGCCAGTAGCGACATTTCCTACTTGTCGGAGACCCAGTACTTC. It encodes CASSDISYLSETQYF.

The V call is TRBV29-1, the J call TRBJ1-1; tentatively, D is TRBD1 (6 bases). Between the trimmed V and J ends, which lost 3 bases and 0 bases, there was a span of 11 bases. The CDR3 has 14 amino acids. Germline V gives CDR1 SQVTM, CDR2 ANQGSEA. The CDR3 DNA reads TGCAGCGTTGACGCCGGGGGCATGAACACTGAAGCTTTCTTT. Encoded protein: CSVDAGGMNTEAFF.

This clone was detected only once. The chain has TRBV7-8 and TRBJ2-2, with TRBD2 matching over 9 bases. V gave up 5 bases and J gave up 4 bases; unmatched junction bases: 20. Germline V gene lookup returns CDR1 SGHVS and CDR2 FQNEAQ. CDR3 length equals 20 residues. Written as DNA, the CDR3 is TGTGCCAGCAGCCAGAGATCCGGGACTAGCCGTCTTTTAGCCACCGGGGAGCTGTTTTTT. Translated, it gives CASSQRSGTSRLLATGELFF.

V usage is TRBV10-3 and J usage is TRBJ1-5; D is perhaps TRBD1 (5 bases). There are 17 residues in the CDR3. The germline V gene encodes CDR1 ENHRY and CDR2 SYGVKD. V was cut by 0 bases and J by 5 bases, with 17 bases left in between. CDR3 in amino acids: CAISESPFGRGYQPQHF. As DNA, the CDR3 is TGTGCCATCAGTGAGTCTCCCTTCGGTCGGGGCTATCAGCCCCAGCATTTT.

This clone was observed a handful of times. The genes are TRBV20-1 and TRBJ2-7; unclear D gene. Germline CDR1 and CDR2: DFQATT and SNEGSKA (reference sequence). V shed 7 bases and J shed 4 bases, with 8 bases lying between them. This CDR3 is built from 10 residues. CDR3: CSVASYEQYF. CDR3 nucleotide sequence: TGCAGTGTGGCATCTTACGAGCAGTACTTC.

This clone came up a few times. The chain combines TRBV7-2 with TRBJ1-2; the D is unclear. Germline values: CDR1 SGHTA, CDR2 FQGNSA. There are 17 residues in the CDR3. Trimming took off 2 bases at V and 6 bases at J, with 22 bases between the two ends. The CDR3 spells CASSLREIIGDMNGYTF. In DNA, the CDR3 is TGTGCCAGCAGCTTACGTGAGATTATCGGGGATATGAATGGCTACACCTTC.

This clone showed up just once. V gene TRBV30 combines with J gene TRBJ1-2; D uncertain. Trimming cost V 3 bases and J 4 bases, with 15 bases left between them. This CDR3 is 14 amino acids long. Germline V gene lookup returns CDR1 GTSNPN and CDR2 SVGIG (reference sequence). The DNA for the CDR3 is TGTGCCTGGAGAGTGGTTCCTCTGGGCTATGGCTACACCTTC. This encodes CAWRVVPLGYGYTF.

The V and J genes are TRBV18 and TRBJ1-2, with D unclear. CDR3 size: 12 residues. The V and J ends lost 0 bases and 6 bases respectively, with 5 bases between them. CDR1 and CDR2 from the germline V gene are KGHSH and LQKENI. Written as DNA, the CDR3 is TGTGCCAGCTCACCACCGGGAGATGGCTACACCTTC. Its protein is CASSPPGDGYTF.

The CDR3 DNA is TGCAGCGTTGGAGAGGGAAATTCACCCCTCCACTTT. Translation gives CSVGEGNSPLHF. The V call is TRBV29-1, the J call TRBJ1-6; no reliable D call. The CDR3 contains 12 residues. V dropped 4 bases and J dropped 7 bases, with 8 bases sitting between them. Germline V gene sequence: CDR1 SQVTM, CDR2 ANQGSEA.

This chain connects TRBV29-1 to TRBJ2-3, with a possible D match to TRBD1 (6 bases). The V and J ends lost 1 base and 4 bases respectively, with 12 bases between them. Germline CDR1 is SQVTM and CDR2 is ANQGSEA. The CDR3 covers 14 residues. CDR3 region: CSVEGQGTPDTQYF. The CDR3 nucleotides are TGCAGCGTTGAAGGGCAGGGGACCCCAGATACGCAGTATTTT.

This clone came up a few times. The J gene is TRBJ2-5, the V gene TRBV6-1; TRBD1 agrees at 8 bases. Germline CDR1 MNHNS, CDR2 SASEGT. The CDR3 loop spans 12 amino acids. Trimming took 6 bases from V and 6 from J; bases not matched to a gene: 3. The CDR3 reads CASRAGGKTQYF. CDR3 nucleotides: TGTGCCAGCAGGGCAGGGGGCAAGACCCAGTACTTC.

V is TRBV19 and J is TRBJ2-6; D might be TRBD1 (5 bases). Germline values: CDR1 LNHDA, CDR2 SQIVND (reference sequence). The CDR3 is made up of 13 amino acids. V dropped 11 bases and J dropped 4 bases, with 12 bases sitting between them. The CDR3 spells CAGRVSGANVLTF. CDR3 sequence (DNA): TGTGCCGGCAGGGTTTCCGGGGCCAACGTCCTGACTTTC.

The genes are TRBV5-6 and TRBJ1-6; no reliable D call. The CDR3 length is 14 residues. V lost 0 bases to trimming and J lost 9 bases, with 10 bases between them. Germline V gene data show CDR1 as SGHDT and CDR2 as YYEEEE. The CDR3 loop reads CASSLDWGSSPLHF. The CDR3 region has the DNA TGTGCCAGCAGCTTGGATTGGGGTAGTTCACCCCTCCACTTT.

V gene TRBV10-3 combines with J gene TRBJ1-2; tentatively, D is TRBD1 (6 bases). Germline-derived CDR1 and CDR2 are ENHRY and SYGVKD. This CDR3 has 14 amino acids. Trimming removed 4 bases from V and 3 bases from J, with 12 bases in between. In nucleotides, the CDR3 is TGTGCCATCAGTGGTCGGACAGACGACTATGGCTACACCTTC. Translation gives CAISGRTDDYGYTF.

This clone was picked up a small number of times. V and J are TRBV7-2 and TRBJ1-4; possible D gene TRBD1, 6 bases. Germline-derived CDR1 and CDR2 are SGHTA and FQGNSA. The CDR3 is 15 residues long. V gave up 5 bases and J gave up 8 bases, with 18 bases separating them. CDR3 bases: TGTGCCAGCAGCAGCCAGGGGCGGATAGTCGAAAAACTGTTTTTT. Translation gives CASSSQGRIVEKLFF. Drawing the rest from reference TRBV7-2 and TRBJ1-4, the complete variable domain is GAGVSQSPSNKVTEKGKDVELRCDPISGHTALYWYRQSLGQGLEFLIYFQGNSAPDKSGLPSDRFSAERTGGSVSTLTIQRTQQEDSAVYLCASSSQGRIVEKLFFGSGTQLSVL.

This clone appeared a single time. DNA of the CDR3: TGTGCCAGCAGCTTGGTGGGACAGGAGATGATTGGCTACACCTTC. It encodes CASSLVGQEMIGYTF. The genes are TRBV5-4 and TRBJ1-2, with 8 positions matching TRBD1. Germline CDR1 SGHNT, CDR2 YYREEE (reference sequence). This CDR3 has 15 amino acids. Trimming took 0 bases from V and 7 from J; bases not matched to a gene: 8.